One sample yielded the 23 T cell receptor beta chains listed below, sequenced in a study of cytomegalovirus exposure and HLA in healthy donors. Sequencing used immunoSEQ multiplex PCR; TCRdb keeps in-frame clones, though not all of them. The sample holds roughly 300,000 clones, around 87% seen once. What was sequenced was PBMCs. These receptor sequences come from a woman under 40 in good health and CMV-seropositive.

The rearrangement links TRBV7-8 to TRBJ2-3; D may be TRBD1 (5 bases). Between the trimmed V and J ends, which lost 3 bases and 6 bases, there was a span of 19 bases. This CDR3 is built from 16 residues. Germline V lookup: CDR1 SGHVS, CDR2 FQNEAQ. The CDR3, as DNA: TGTGCCAGCAGCTTTGACAGTCTAATCGGAGCGGATACGCAGTATTTT. This sequence encodes CASSFDSLIGADTQYF. The full variable domain, its missing parts supplied by reference TRBV7-8 and TRBJ2-3, is GAGVSQSPRYKVAKRGQDVALRCDPISGHVSLFWYQQALGQGPEFLTYFQNEAQLDKSGLPSDRFFAERPEGSVSTLKIQRTQQEDSAVYLCASSFDSLIGADTQYFGPGTRLTVL.

The chain couples TRBV7-2 to TRBJ1-3, with D hard to call. The CDR3 extends over 14 amino acids. With 5 bases removed from V and 4 bases from J, the gap between germline ends came to 12 bases. The germline V gene encodes CDR1 SGHTA and CDR2 FQGNSA. This chain's CDR3 is CASSLSVYGNTIYF. DNA for the CDR3: TGTGCCAGCAGCCTTAGCGTCTACGGAAACACCATATATTTT.

The chain employs TRBV25-1 and TRBJ2-1; D unclear. In germline, CDR1 is MGHDK, CDR2 SYGVNS. The CDR3 length is 12 residues. Trimming took 7 bases from V and 2 from J, leaving 6 bases between them. The CDR3 coding sequence is TGTGCCAGCACCCAGGCCTACAATGAGCAGTTCTTC. Residues: CASTQAYNEQFF.

This rearrangement joins TRBV11-1 to TRBJ2-7; D gene unclear. Trimming stripped 3 bases from V and 3 bases from J, with 15 bases between. Germline V gene sequence: CDR1 SGHAT, CDR2 FQDESV (reference sequence). The CDR3 is 15 residues long. The DNA of the CDR3 is TGTGCCAGCAGCTTTAATCGCGACGGAAACTACGAGCAGTACTTC. This translates into CASSFNRDGNYEQYF.

The rearrangement joins TRBV6-1 to TRBJ2-1, with D maybe TRBD1 (8 bases). V lost 8 bases and J lost 5, with 19 bases in between. The germline V gene has CDR1 MNHNS and CDR2 SASEGT. The CDR3 consists of 15 residues. The CDR3 here is CASGRGGTGNNEQFF. CDR3 in DNA: TGTGCCAGCGGCAGGGGGGGGACAGGCAACAATGAGCAGTTCTTC.

This clone was seen a few times. The chain has TRBV11-1 and TRBJ2-2, with D hard to call. The CDR3 extends over 14 amino acids. CDR1 SGHAT and CDR2 FQDESV come from the germline V gene (reference sequence). V dropped 7 bases and J dropped 5 bases, with 14 bases sitting between them. The CDR3: CASTPRFRTGELFF. CDR3 nucleotide sequence: TGTGCCAGCACACCCCGTTTTCGGACCGGGGAGCTGTTTTTT.

This chain joins TRBV6-1 and TRBJ2-2, with TRBD1 identical over 7 bases. Unmatched junction bases numbered 7, after V lost 5 bases and J lost 7 bases. The germline V gene has CDR1 MNHNS and CDR2 SASEGT. The CDR3 totals 14 residues. The CDR3 protein is CASSQRQGIGELFF. The CDR3 nucleotides are TGTGCCAGCAGTCAGCGACAGGGTATCGGGGAGCTGTTTTTT.

The chain uses TRBV9 and TRBJ2-7, with D perhaps matching TRBD2 (5 bases). The germline V gene has CDR1 SGDLS and CDR2 YYNGEE. V lost 0 bases and J 7 bases, leaving 11 bases between the germline ends. This CDR3 region has 13 residues. CDR3 amino acids: CASSVAAGWEQYF. CDR3 coding DNA: TGTGCCAGCAGCGTAGCGGCGGGTTGGGAGCAGTACTTC.

This chain uses TRBV19 with TRBJ2-1; tentative D call: TRBD2 (6 bases). The CDR3 sequence is 14 residues long. Trimming stripped 3 bases from V and 6 bases from J, with 12 bases between. The germline V gene encodes CDR1 LNHDA and CDR2 SQIVND (reference sequence). The CDR3, as DNA: TGTGCCAGTAGTATTGGGGGGATGGGCAATGAGCAGTTCTTC. As protein: CASSIGGMGNEQFF. Based on the CDR3 plus reference TRBV19 and TRBJ2-1, the full variable domain is DGGITQSPKYLFRKEGQNVTLSCEQNLNHDAMYWYRQDPGQGLRLIYYSQIVNDFQKGDIAEGYSVSREKKESFPLTVTSAQKNPTAFYLCASSIGGMGNEQFFGPGTRLTVL.

The CDR3 here is CASSQDSGARSYTF. Here the CDR3 DNA reads TGCGCCAGCAGCCAAGATTCAGGGGCGAGGAGCTACACCTTC. V usage is TRBV4-3 and J usage is TRBJ1-2, with D tentatively TRBD1 (6 bases). This CDR3 region has 14 residues. The ends were cut back, 0 bases at V and 9 bases at J, with 14 bases in the middle. The germline V gene has CDR1 LGHNA and CDR2 YSLEER.

There are a few counts of this clone. The V gene is TRBV4-3, the J gene TRBJ2-2; the D is unclear. CDR3 length: 13 amino acids. The V gene's germline CDR1 is LGHNA and CDR2 YSLEER. With 4 bases removed from V and 8 bases from J, the gap between germline ends came to 11 bases. The CDR3 reads CASSPTVGGELFF. In DNA form, the CDR3 reads TGCGCCAGCAGCCCGACTGTCGGGGGGGAGCTGTTTTTT.

This clone occurred a few times. The chain combines TRBV14 with TRBJ1-2; unclear D gene. Germline V gene data show CDR1 as SGHDN and CDR2 as FVKESK. This CDR3 is 13 amino acids long. The germline V and J ends were trimmed by 6 bases and 2 bases, with 10 bases remaining between them. In DNA form, the CDR3 reads TGTGCCAGCAGTCGGACCACCAACTATGGCTACACCTTC. Its translation is CASSRTTNYGYTF.

J is TRBJ1-1 and V is TRBV29-1; 7 nucleotides align to TRBD1. The V gene end was trimmed by 6 bases and the J gene end by 1 base; junction bases not matched to a gene: 8. The CDR3 is 14 residues long. Germline CDR1 is SQVTM and CDR2 is ANQGSEA. CDR3 nucleotide sequence: TGCAGCGTACAAAGACAGGGTTCGAACACTGAAGCTTTCTTT. Residues: CSVQRQGSNTEAFF.

Only a few counts were recorded for this clone. This sequence joins TRBV18 and TRBJ1-2; maybe TRBD1 (5 bases). This CDR3 is 13 amino acids long. Germline V gene lookup returns CDR1 KGHSH and CDR2 LQKENI. Trimming shortened V by 3 bases and J by 6 bases, and 11 bases separated the two germline ends. The CDR3 DNA sequence: TGTGCCAGCTCACCGCACGGGACGGATGGCTACACCTTC. Translating gives CASSPHGTDGYTF.

The sample holds a few counts of this clone. V and J are TRBV9 and TRBJ1-3, with D maybe TRBD1 (5 bases). Germline V gene lookup returns CDR1 SGDLS and CDR2 YYNGEE. This CDR3 contains 14 residues. Trimming removed 0 bases at V and 3 bases at J, with 7 bases between. CDR3 region: CASSVEGRGNTIYF. The CDR3 DNA follows: TGTGCCAGCAGCGTAGAGGGGCGTGGAAACACCATATATTTT.

The gene calls are TRBV27 and TRBJ2-3, with D unclear. Trimming removed 6 bases at V and 5 bases at J, with 12 bases between. CDR3 size: 13 residues. Germline CDR1 reads MNHEY; CDR2 reads SMNVEV (reference sequence). CDR3 loop: CASSRRRLDTQYF. CDR3 bases: TGTGCCAGCAGCCGCCGGCGCTTAGATACGCAGTATTTT.

The V call is TRBV7-2, the J call TRBJ2-1; a weak D match, TRBD1 (6 bases). Trimming pared 2 bases from V and 3 bases from J, leaving 11 bases between. The CDR3 has 15 residues. Germline assignment: CDR1 SGHTA and CDR2 FQGNSA. The CDR3 sequence is CASSLQQGHYNEQFF. The CDR3 nucleotides are TGTGCCAGCAGCTTACAACAGGGTCACTACAATGAGCAGTTCTTC.

The chain recombines TRBV28 with TRBJ2-1, with 11 positions matching TRBD2. The CDR3 is 14 amino acids. J was trimmed by 6 bases and V by 8 bases; bases with no gene match: 6. Germline assignment: CDR1 MDHEN and CDR2 SYDVKM. The CDR3 region has the DNA TGTGCCAGCGGCTTAGCGGGAGGGGTCAATGAGCAGTTCTTC. Translation: CASGLAGGVNEQFF. The full variable domain, completed using reference TRBV28 and TRBJ2-1, is DVKVTQSSRYLVKRTGEKVFLECVQDMDHENMFWYRQDPGLGLRLIYFSYDVKMKEKGDIPEGYSVSREKKERFSLILESASTNQTSMYLCASGLAGGVNEQFFGPGTRLTVL.

The chain recombines TRBV7-2 with TRBJ2-1, with TRBD2 matching 12 bases. J gave up 2 bases and V 5 bases, and 4 bases lay outside the gene matches. Germline V gene data show CDR1 as SGHTA and CDR2 as FQGNSA. The CDR3 is 16 residues long. The CDR3 region is CASSPRLAGAYNEQFF. DNA of the CDR3: TGTGCCAGCAGCCCCAGACTAGCGGGGGCCTACAATGAGCAGTTCTTC. The variable domain in full, with the rest retrieved from reference TRBV7-2 and TRBJ2-1, is GAGVSQSPSNKVTEKGKDVELRCDPISGHTALYWYRQSLGQGLEFLIYFQGNSAPDKSGLPSDRFSAERTGGSVSTLTIQRTQQEDSAVYLCASSPRLAGAYNEQFFGPGTRLTVL.

This chain connects TRBV10-3 to TRBJ2-7, with TRBD1 matching over 7 bases. CDR1 and CDR2 from the germline V gene are ENHRY and SYGVKD. Losses at the gene ends were 4 bases for V and 10 bases for J; bases not matched to a gene: 10. The CDR3 loop spans 13 amino acids. CDR3 sequence reads: CAISGDRASLQYF. The CDR3 DNA sequence: TGTGCCATCAGTGGAGACAGGGCCTCCCTCCAGTACTTC.

The chain links TRBV2 to TRBJ2-7, with 10 positions matching TRBD2. The CDR3 runs to 14 residues. Germline values: CDR1 SNHLY, CDR2 FYNNEI. J gave up 3 bases and V 5 bases, and 4 bases lay outside the gene matches. The CDR3 protein is CASSLAGGIYEQYF. The CDR3 DNA follows: TGTGCCAGCAGTTTAGCGGGGGGCATCTACGAGCAGTACTTC.

V and J are TRBV13 and TRBJ2-1, with D maybe TRBD1 (6 bases). The V gene's germline CDR1 is PRHDT and CDR2 FYEKMQ (reference sequence). The V and J ends lost 5 bases and 3 bases respectively, with 11 bases between them. This CDR3 is built from 14 residues. The CDR3 nucleotides read TGTGCCAGCAGCCCCGGGACAATCTACAATGAGCAGTTCTTC. The encoded protein is CASSPGTIYNEQFF.

Comment on this clone: Other nucleotide sequences in the sample specify the same CDR3. This chain connects TRBV27 to TRBJ2-1; no definite D call. The CDR3 is made up of 14 amino acids. The V gene lost 2 bases and the J gene lost 0 bases, with 5 bases spanning the gap. CDR1 and CDR2 from the germline V gene are MNHEY and SMNVEV (reference sequence). The CDR3 protein is CASSLLSSYNEQFF. The CDR3 nucleotides are TGTGCCAGCAGTTTACTCTCCTCCTACAATGAGCAGTTCTTC.